Presented here are 8 T cell receptor beta chains from one specimen sequenced in a study of spatial heterogeneity in lung cancer. The study's findings and limits: Tumor mutation count correlated with how many alpha and beta TCRs expanded intratumorally.

TCRdb redid the calling of the 5' RACE reads with MiXCR, one entry per CDR3 protein. The sample gives several thousand distinct CDR3 sequences, roughly 6% of which show up once; under 20% is in the top ten. These TCRs' antigens remain unknown. Time point given: sample taken at primary tumor resection. Material: lung tumor tissue, obtained at surgery. The origin of the receptors is a male donor with early-stage non-small cell lung cancer.

This clonotype qualifies as medium-sized. An end of the junction differs from the germline gene, which may be a read error. The chain couples TRBV4-3 to TRBJ2-7; 8 positions agree with TRBD1. The length of the CDR3 is 15 residues. Germline V gene sequence: CDR1 LGHNA, CDR2 YSLEER. The CDR3 protein is CAISHGTGRTYEQYF. DNA of the CDR3: TGCGCCATCAGCCACGGGACAGGACGGACCTACGAGCAGTACTTC.

The V and J genes are TRBV4-1 and TRBJ2-3, with D unclear. This CDR3 region has 13 residues. V was cut by 1 base and J by 4 bases, with 6 bases left in between. Per germline, CDR1 MGHRA and CDR2 YSYEKL. CDR3 sequence: CASSQAFADTQYF. In DNA form, the CDR3 reads TGCGCCAGCAGCCAAGCATTTGCAGATACGCAGTATTTT.

By proportion, this clonotype is medium-sized. V usage is TRBV12-3 or TRBV12-4 and J usage is TRBJ2-7; 11 bases align to TRBD1. This CDR3 has 13 amino acids. The trim removed 5 bases at V and 6 bases at J, leaving 3 bases unmatched. The CDR3 DNA reads as TGTGCCAGCAGTCTCGGGACAGGGGGCGAGCAGTACTTC. Its translation: CASSLGTGGEQYF.

In this sample, this clonotype turned up many times. The J gene is TRBJ1-1, the V gene TRBV3-1; D gene ambiguous. V was pared by 1 base and J by 1 base, with 7 bases between. The CDR3 loop spans 14 amino acids. The V gene's germline CDR1 is LGHDT and CDR2 YNNKEL (reference sequence). The CDR3 DNA is TGTGCCAGCAGCCAAGTACGGTCGAACACTGAAGCTTTCTTT. Encoded protein: CASSQVRSNTEAFF.

By frequency in the sample, this clonotype is medium-sized (0.01 to 0.1%). The V call is TRBV27, the J call TRBJ2-7; D remains unclear. This CDR3 is 13 amino acids long. Germline lookup yields CDR1 MNHEY and CDR2 SMNVEV (reference sequence). The V and J ends lost 0 bases and 7 bases respectively, with 10 bases between them. The CDR3 DNA sequence: TGTGCCAGCAGTTTATCTCCAGCGAGGGAGCAGTACTTC. Residues: CASSLSPAREQYF.

This clonotype is medium-sized by share. The chain is built from TRBV5-1 and TRBJ1-1; D is ambiguous. CDR1 is SGHRS and CDR2 is YFSETQ in the germline V gene. Deletions cut 1 base from V and 0 bases from J, with 10 bases between. The CDR3 has 15 residues. The CDR3 reads CASSLLAEMNTEAFF. The CDR3, as DNA: TGCGCCAGCAGCTTGTTGGCAGAAATGAACACTGAAGCTTTCTTT. Variable domain in full (rest from reference TRBV5-1 and TRBJ1-1): KAGVTQTPRYLIKTRGQQVTLSCSPISGHRSVSWYQQTPGQGLQFLFEYFSETQRNKGNFPGRFSGRQFSNSRSEMNVSTLELGDSALYLCASSLLAEMNTEAFFGQGTRLTVV.

This clonotype was seen ten or more times. The V gene is TRBV12-3 or TRBV12-4, the J gene TRBJ2-5; D is unclear. The V end was cut by 1 base, the J end by 3 bases, with 6 bases between. The CDR3 runs 13 residues. The CDR3 loop is CASSLEPKETQYF. The CDR3 nucleotides are TGTGCCAGCAGTTTAGAACCTAAAGAGACCCAGTACTTC.

By share of the sample, this clonotype is medium-sized. The genes are TRBV6-5 and TRBJ1-1, with a tentative D call TRBD1 (6 bases). CDR1 MNHEY and CDR2 SVGAGI come from the germline V gene. V was pared by 2 bases and J by 3 bases, with 10 bases between. The CDR3 is made up of 14 amino acids. CDR3: CASSYNRAHTEAFF. DNA for the CDR3: TGTGCCAGCAGTTACAACAGGGCACACACTGAAGCTTTCTTT.